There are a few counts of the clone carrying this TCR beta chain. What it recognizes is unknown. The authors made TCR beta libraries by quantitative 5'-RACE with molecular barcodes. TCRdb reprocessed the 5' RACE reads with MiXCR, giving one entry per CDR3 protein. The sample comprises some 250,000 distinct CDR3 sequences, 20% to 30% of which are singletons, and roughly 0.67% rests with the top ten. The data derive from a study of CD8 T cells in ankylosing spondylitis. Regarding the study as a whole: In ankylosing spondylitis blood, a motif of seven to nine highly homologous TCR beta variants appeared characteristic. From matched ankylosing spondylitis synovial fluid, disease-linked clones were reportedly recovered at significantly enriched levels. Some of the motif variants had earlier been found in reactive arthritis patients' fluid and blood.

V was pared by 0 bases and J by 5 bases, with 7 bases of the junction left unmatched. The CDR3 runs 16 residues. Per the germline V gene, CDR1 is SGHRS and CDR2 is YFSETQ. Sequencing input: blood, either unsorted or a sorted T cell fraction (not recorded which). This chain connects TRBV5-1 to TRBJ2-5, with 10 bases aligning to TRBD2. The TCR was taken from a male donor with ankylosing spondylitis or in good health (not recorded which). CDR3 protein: CASSLEAGGLWETQYF. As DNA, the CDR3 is TGCGCCAGCAGCTTGGAAGCGGGGGGGCTGTGGGAGACCCAGTACTTC. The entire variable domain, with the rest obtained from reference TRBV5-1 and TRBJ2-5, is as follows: KAGVTQTPRYLIKTRGQQVTLSCSPISGHRSVSWYQQTPGQGLQFLFEYFSETQRNKGNFPGRFSGRQFSNSRSEMNVSTLELGDSALYLCASSLEAGGLWETQYFGPGTRLLVL.